Here is one TCR beta chain with its context. Its specificity is unknown. The CDR3 loop spans 17 amino acids. Germline-derived CDR1 and CDR2 are SGHDT and YYEEEE. Unmatched junction bases numbered 13, after V lost 3 bases and J lost 5 bases. This entry belongs to a study of OX40 agonist ivuxolimab in advanced cancers. Study-wide background: Of mixed ages from about 23 to 85 and averaging 60 years, the group was roughly 85% male.

Overall study findings and caveats: Clonal expansion among partial responders at 0.1-3.0 mg/kg ranked near the lowest. Antigen targets of the expanded peripheral T cells went undetermined.

The study sampled blood at baseline, cycle 4 day 1, and cycle 7 day 1. TCRdb keeps only in-frame clones here, not all; method: immunoSEQ multiplex PCR. Seen here are 25,000 to 35,000 clones, roughly nine tenths observed once, and the top ten hold over 35%. The specimen was CD4+ or CD8+ T cells sorted from blood, collected in a trial of the OX40 agonist ivuxolimab. V usage is TRBV5-6 and J usage is TRBJ2-7; 11 nucleotides align to TRBD1. The sequence was obtained from an adult with an advanced solid tumor such as melanoma, head and neck, liver or kidney cancer. CDR3 DNA sequence: TGTGCCAGCAGCTCCCCCGTCGGGACAGGGGGTAGGAACGAGCAGTACTTC. Amino acid sequence: CASSSPVGTGGRNEQYF.